These 32 T cell receptor beta chains were sequenced from one sample in a study of blood T cell repertoires in COVID-19. Profiled with immunoSEQ multiplex PCR; TCRdb holds only in-frame clones, not every one. This table has 150,000 to 200,000 clones, 80% to 90% appearing once. The sequencing sample was made of peripheral blood. The receptors shown here come from a human donor in a cohort sampled during active COVID-19.

The chain uses TRBV6-6 and TRBJ1-4; D gene uncertain. CDR1 is MNHNY, CDR2 SVGAGI, per germline (reference sequence). This CDR3 is built from 14 residues. Trimming took off 5 bases at V and 3 bases at J, with 10 bases between the two ends. The CDR3 spells CASSPRGANEKLFF. CDR3 coding DNA: TGTGCCAGCAGTCCCCGCGGGGCTAATGAAAAACTGTTTTTT.

This clone was recorded only once. The chain joins TRBV19 to TRBJ2-5, with 10 bases fitting TRBD1. Germline CDR1 LNHDA, CDR2 SQIVND (reference sequence). V shed 8 bases and J 4 bases; nucleotides not matched to a gene: 4. This CDR3 is 13 amino acids long. The chain's CDR3 is CASGRDRGETQYF. DNA for the CDR3: TGTGCCAGTGGTCGGGACAGGGGAGAGACCCAGTACTTC.

The CDR3 region is CASSIRQGSYNSPLHF. CDR3 nucleotide sequence: TGTGCCAGCAGCATCCGACAGGGCTCCTATAATTCACCCCTCCACTTT. V usage is TRBV7-9 and J usage is TRBJ1-6, with 7 bases fitting TRBD1. The V and J ends lost 5 bases and 0 bases, in that order; junction bases with no gene match: 4. The CDR3 covers 16 residues. The germline CDR1 and CDR2 sequences are SEHNR and FQNEAQ (reference sequence).

The gene calls are TRBV3-1 (or the pseudogene TRBV3-2) and TRBJ2-3; 14 positions agree with TRBD2. Losses at the gene ends were 4 bases for V and 7 bases for J; bases not matched to a gene: 10. CDR1 is LGHDT, CDR2 YNNKEL, per germline (reference sequence). This CDR3 is built from 17 residues. CDR3 nucleotides: TGTGCCAGCAGCCCGACTAGCGGGAGGGCCGAGGGGAATACGCAGTATTTT. It yields the protein CASSPTSGRAEGNTQYF.

This sequence joins TRBV4-1 and TRBJ1-1; D call uncertain. V lost 1 base, J lost 8 bases, and 11 bases lay in between. Germline V gives CDR1 MGHRA, CDR2 YSYEKL. The CDR3 covers 13 residues. The CDR3 nucleotides are TGCGCCAGCAGCCAAGCCACAGCTGAGGAAGCTTTCTTT. Translating gives CASSQATAEEAFF.

V and J are TRBV19 and TRBJ1-5, with 7 bases aligning to TRBD1. The CDR3 extends over 14 amino acids. Germline V gene sequence: CDR1 LNHDA, CDR2 SQIVND (reference sequence). J was trimmed by 4 bases and V by 3 bases; bases with no gene match: 3. CDR3 sequence: CASSMKQGNQPQHF. The CDR3 DNA reads as TGTGCCAGTAGTATGAAACAGGGGAATCAGCCCCAGCATTTT.

The genes are TRBV2 and TRBJ1-5; tentative D call: TRBD1 (6 bases). Germline assignment: CDR1 SNHLY and CDR2 FYNNEI. Trimming left V 6 bases short and J 0 bases short, with 9 bases between. There are 14 residues in the CDR3. This CDR3 is CASSDRYSNQPQHF. The CDR3 nucleotides are TGTGCCAGCAGCGACAGGTATAGCAATCAGCCCCAGCATTTT. Full variable domain (remainder filled in from reference TRBV2 and TRBJ1-5): EPEVTQTPSHQVTQMGQEVILRCVPISNHLYFYWYRQILGQKVEFLVSFYNNEISEKSEIFDDQFSVERPDGSNFTLKIRSTKLEDSAMYFCASSDRYSNQPQHFGDGTRLSIL.

J is TRBJ2-5 and V is TRBV27, with 9 bases lining up with TRBD1. This CDR3 comprises 17 residues. Looked up from germline, CDR1 is MNHEY and CDR2 is SMNVEV (reference sequence). Unmatched junction bases numbered 16, after V lost 6 bases and J lost 5 bases. The CDR3: CASSPNRGLLMGETQYF. The CDR3 DNA reads as TGTGCCAGCAGCCCCAACAGGGGGCTCTTGATGGGGGAGACCCAGTACTTC.

The chain joins TRBV7-8 to TRBJ2-5; D is uncertain. Germline CDR1 SGHVS, CDR2 FQNEAQ. The CDR3 totals 13 residues. V was trimmed by 4 bases and J by 4 bases, leaving 10 bases between them. The CDR3 loop reads CASSSSRPETQYF. Written as DNA, the CDR3 is TGTGCCAGCAGCTCCTCGAGGCCAGAGACCCAGTACTTC.

The sample holds a few counts of this clone. Other DNA sequences in this sample translate to the same CDR3. V is TRBV9 and J is TRBJ1-5; possible D gene TRBD1, 6 bases. V shed 3 bases and J shed 2 bases, with 9 bases lying between them. The CDR3 has 14 amino acids. Germline loops: CDR1 SGDLS, CDR2 YYNGEE. The chain's CDR3 is CASSADSGNQPQHF. The CDR3 DNA reads TGTGCCAGCAGCGCGGACAGTGGCAATCAGCCCCAGCATTTT.

About this clone: An end of the junction differs from the germline gene, which may be a read error. This rearrangement joins TRBV11-1 to TRBJ1-1, with D unclear. CDR1 and CDR2 from the germline V gene are SGHAT and FQDESV (reference sequence). The CDR3 is made up of 12 amino acids. The CDR3 region is CASSPIPTQAFF. DNA for the CDR3: TGTGCCAGCAGCCCTATCCCCACTCAAGCTTTCTTT.

The chain uses TRBV27 and TRBJ2-7, with 9 bases aligning to TRBD2. This CDR3 is 15 amino acids long. Germline V gene data show CDR1 as MNHEY and CDR2 as SMNVEV (reference sequence). Trimming cost V 2 bases and J 3 bases; bases outside gene matches: 5. The CDR3 sequence is CASSLRSGGIYEQYF. The DNA for the CDR3 is TGTGCCAGCAGTTTAAGGAGCGGGGGGATCTACGAGCAGTACTTC.

The rearrangement uses TRBV10-1 and TRBJ2-2; maybe TRBD2 (5 bases). This CDR3 contains 16 residues. CDR1 and CDR2 from the germline V gene are WNHNN and SYGVQD (reference sequence). Trimming took off 3 bases at V and 0 bases at J, with 11 bases between the two ends. This chain's CDR3 is CASSESGSANTGELFF. Written as DNA, the CDR3 is TGCGCCAGCAGTGAATCGGGGTCCGCGAACACCGGGGAGCTGTTTTTT.

Only a few counts were recorded for this clone. The gene calls are TRBV4-3 and TRBJ2-4; D is possibly TRBD1 (5 bases). The CDR3 sequence is 14 residues long. Germline lookup yields CDR1 LGHNA and CDR2 YSLEER. Trimming took 2 bases from V and 6 from J, leaving 11 bases between them. The CDR3 loop reads CASSQTRAPNIQYF. In nucleotides, the CDR3 is TGCGCCAGCAGCCAAACCAGGGCACCAAACATTCAGTACTTC.

The chain joins TRBV10-3 to TRBJ2-3, with 10 nucleotides matching TRBD2. The CDR3 sequence is 16 residues long. Germline assignment: CDR1 ENHRY and CDR2 SYGVKD. V was clipped by 7 bases and J by 2 bases; unmatched bases: 9. CDR3 region: CAIKRPSGGATDTQYF. As DNA, the CDR3 is TGTGCCATCAAACGTCCTAGCGGGGGCGCCACAGATACGCAGTATTTT.

V gene TRBV11-2 combines with J gene TRBJ1-1; D is ambiguous. Germline V gene sequence: CDR1 SGHAT, CDR2 FQNNGV. The CDR3 loop spans 14 amino acids. V lost 1 base to trimming and J lost 4 bases, with 10 bases between them. The CDR3 DNA follows: TGTGCCAGCAGCTTAGGCCCGACGGGCACTGAAGCTTTCTTT. It specifies CASSLGPTGTEAFF.

The chain couples TRBV3-1 (or the pseudogene TRBV3-2) to TRBJ2-5, with D unresolved. Trimming stripped 2 bases from V and 5 bases from J, with 18 bases between. CDR1 LGHDT and CDR2 YNNKEL come from the germline V gene (reference sequence). The CDR3 totals 16 residues. The CDR3 region is CASSQLVERYLETQYF. The CDR3 DNA reads TGTGCCAGCAGCCAATTAGTTGAAAGATATTTGGAGACCCAGTACTTC.

This rearrangement joins TRBV5-1 to TRBJ1-2; 7 bases match TRBD1. CDR1 SGHRS and CDR2 YFSETQ come from the germline V gene. The trim removed 1 base at V and 8 bases at J, leaving 17 bases unmatched. This CDR3 has 17 residues. CDR3 in DNA: TGCGCCAGCAGCTTGCCCAGGACACGCTCCCAGGGGGAGGGCTACACCTTC. Translation gives CASSLPRTRSQGEGYTF.

The V call is TRBV2, the J call TRBJ2-4; weak D call: TRBD2 (6 bases). Trimming shortened V by 2 bases and J by 1 base, and 18 bases separated the two germline ends. CDR1 SNHLY and CDR2 FYNNEI come from the germline V gene. There are 18 residues in the CDR3. Written as DNA, the CDR3 is TGTGCCAGCAGTGAATCCGCCTCGGGACTTCTTGCCAAAAACATTCAGTACTTC. Protein product: CASSESASGLLAKNIQYF.

This chain uses TRBV5-6 with TRBJ2-6; 7 nucleotides match TRBD1. This CDR3 has 16 residues. Trimming took 4 bases from V and 2 from J; bases not matched to a gene: 6. Germline lookup yields CDR1 SGHDT and CDR2 YYEEEE. CDR3 coding DNA: TGTGCCAGCAGCCAGGCTGGGACAGCTGGGGCCAACGTCCTGACTTTC. It translates to CASSQAGTAGANVLTF.

This clone occurred a few times. The chain joins TRBV27 to TRBJ2-5, with D hard to call. V gave up 3 bases and J gave up 0 bases, with 8 bases separating them. CDR1 and CDR2 (germline): MNHEY, SMNVEV (reference sequence). The CDR3 spans 14 residues. CDR3 amino acids: CASSFSSYQETQYF. In DNA form, the CDR3 reads TGTGCCAGCAGTTTTTCGTCGTACCAAGAGACCCAGTACTTC.

In its sample, this clone was seen a few times. The chain couples TRBV11-2 to TRBJ2-2; the match to TRBD1 covers 9 bases. V lost 5 bases to trimming and J lost 1 base; unmatched junction nucleotides: 8. Germline V gene lookup returns CDR1 SGHAT and CDR2 FQNNGV. The CDR3 is made up of 17 amino acids. Here the CDR3 reads CASSLGRGQGNTGELFF. The CDR3 DNA follows: TGTGCCAGCAGCCTAGGCCGGGGACAGGGGAACACCGGGGAGCTGTTTTTT.

This rearrangement joins TRBV29-1 to TRBJ2-5, with D perhaps matching TRBD1 (5 bases). The germline V gene encodes CDR1 SQVTM and CDR2 ANQGSEA. This CDR3 spans 13 amino acids. V was shortened by 6 bases and J by 3 bases, with 14 bases between the two germline ends. Here the CDR3 DNA reads TGCAGCGTGTCACCTACAGGAAAAGAGACCCAGTACTTC. Translation: CSVSPTGKETQYF.

V is TRBV3-1 (or the pseudogene TRBV3-2) and J is TRBJ2-7; TRBD2 might be the D (5 bases). Germline V gives CDR1 LGHDT, CDR2 YNNKEL (reference sequence). The V and J ends lost 4 bases and 3 bases respectively, with 13 bases between them. CDR3 length: 14 residues. Here the CDR3 reads CASSPLDRGYEQYF. The CDR3 region has the DNA TGTGCCAGCAGCCCTTTAGACCGGGGCTACGAGCAGTACTTC.

The genes are TRBV7-9 and TRBJ2-7; TRBD2 agrees at 7 bases. Germline trimming cut 5 bases from V and 6 bases from J; bases unmatched to any gene: 22. CDR3 length: 18 amino acids. CDR1 and CDR2 from the germline V gene are SEHNR and FQNEAQ (reference sequence). The CDR3 DNA reads TGTGCCAGCAGCGGGGATTTAATAGAGGTGTGGGAGCGGGGCGAGCAGTACTTC. It codes for CASSGDLIEVWERGEQYF.

This chain uses TRBV9 with TRBJ1-2; TRBD1 aligns across 9 bases. This CDR3 comprises 14 residues. Germline V lookup: CDR1 SGDLS, CDR2 YYNGEE. The junction had 5 bases not matched to a gene; V was cut back by 0 bases and J by 8 bases. The CDR3 loop reads CASSVEGTGMGYTF. In nucleotides, the CDR3 is TGTGCCAGCAGCGTAGAAGGGACAGGGATGGGCTACACCTTC.

The rearrangement joins TRBV6-5 to TRBJ2-1; 7 bases agree with TRBD2. V dropped 6 bases and J dropped 4; count of bases not matched to a gene: 9. CDR1 and CDR2 (germline): MNHEY, SVGAGI. This CDR3 is 15 amino acids long. The CDR3 sequence: CASRLSGKSYNEQFF. CDR3 sequence (DNA): TGTGCCAGCAGACTCAGCGGGAAATCGTACAATGAGCAGTTCTTC.

This clone was counted a single time. CDR3 residues: CASSYNRASGNTIYF. CDR3 nucleotide sequence: TGTGCCAGCAGTTATAACAGGGCCTCTGGAAACACCATATATTTT. The J gene is TRBJ1-3, the V gene TRBV27, with D perhaps TRBD1 (6 bases). Germline-derived CDR1 and CDR2 are MNHEY and SMNVEV (reference sequence). V gave up 4 bases and J gave up 0 bases, with 10 bases separating them. CDR3 length: 15 amino acids.

The gene calls are TRBV7-3 and TRBJ1-2; 8 bases map to TRBD1. V lost 5 bases, J lost 3 bases, and 5 bases stayed unmatched. This CDR3 region has 14 residues. In germline, CDR1 is SGHTA, CDR2 FQGTGA. The CDR3: CASSHTGGDYGYTF. CDR3 nucleotides: TGTGCCAGCAGCCATACAGGGGGAGACTATGGCTACACCTTC. Full variable domain (outside the CDR3, taken from reference TRBV7-3 and TRBJ1-2): GAGVSQTPSNKVTEKGKYVELRCDPISGHTALYWYRQSLGQGPEFLIYFQGTGAADDSGLPNDRFFAVRPEGSVSTLKIQRTERGDSAVYLCASSHTGGDYGYTFGSGTRLTVV.

This clone was recorded many times. Other DNA variants within this sample encode the same CDR3. In DNA, the CDR3 is TGTGCCAGCAGCTACCGGGGGGGGGATCAGCCCCAGCATTTT. Translating gives CASSYRGGDQPQHF. This sequence joins TRBV6-5 and TRBJ1-5; the D gene is possibly TRBD1 (5 bases). Deletions cut 6 bases from V and 5 bases from J, with 14 bases between. This CDR3 comprises 14 residues. Germline assignment: CDR1 MNHEY and CDR2 SVGAGI.

The chain carries TRBV19 and TRBJ2-3, with a tentative D call TRBD1 (5 bases). Looked up from germline, CDR1 is LNHDA and CDR2 is SQIVND (reference sequence). The length of the CDR3 is 15 residues. V shed 6 bases and J shed 0 bases, with 13 bases lying between them. The CDR3 protein is CASRNDRSSTDTQYF. The CDR3 nucleotides are TGTGCCAGTAGAAACGACAGATCAAGCACAGATACGCAGTATTTT.

The J gene is TRBJ1-2, the V gene TRBV6-5, with 9 bases fitting TRBD1. The germline gives CDR1 MNHEY, CDR2 SVGAGI. J was trimmed by 5 bases and V by 4 bases; bases with no gene match: 11. This CDR3 has 16 amino acids. This chain's CDR3 is CASSSNSGDRGYGYTF. The CDR3 bases are TGTGCCAGCAGTTCCAACTCAGGAGACAGGGGGTATGGCTACACCTTC.